The present T cell receptor beta chain was sequenced within a study of metastatic and nonmetastatic thyroid tumors. Study information: Patients with malignant and benign thyroid disease provided blood and tumor or nodule tissue, whose repertoires were compared. Whole-study results and caveats: As reported, TCR beta diversity in blood and tumor was significantly higher in malignant thyroid tumors than in benign nodules.

From the PCR reads, TCRdb re-called clones with MiXCR. The repertoire holds some 19,000 clones, roughly 25% seen once, with 2.5% to 3.5% in the top ten. V lost 0 bases, J lost 6 bases, and 5 bases lay in between. CDR1 is SGDLS, CDR2 YYNGEE, per germline. This CDR3 contains 12 residues. In its sample, this clone is medium-sized (0.01 to 0.1%). What it recognizes is unknown. Until they underwent thyroid surgery, no patient had received any treatment. This rearrangement joins TRBV9 to TRBJ2-3; D gene uncertain. The sequencing input was blood. The clonotype comes from a male donor with papillary thyroid cancer or a benign thyroid nodule (not recorded which). Some clones in this sample may be carry-over from other donors' samples. CDR3 bases: TGTGCCAGCAGCGTAGTTGAGGATACGCAGTATTTT. It specifies CASSVVEDTQYF. Using reference TRBV9 and TRBJ2-3 for the parts outside the CDR3, the full variable domain is DSGVTQTPKHLITATGQRVTLRCSPRSGDLSVYWYQQSLDQGLQFLIQYYNGEERAKGNILERFSAQQFPDLHSELNLSSLELGDSALYFCASSVVEDTQYFGPGTRLTVL.